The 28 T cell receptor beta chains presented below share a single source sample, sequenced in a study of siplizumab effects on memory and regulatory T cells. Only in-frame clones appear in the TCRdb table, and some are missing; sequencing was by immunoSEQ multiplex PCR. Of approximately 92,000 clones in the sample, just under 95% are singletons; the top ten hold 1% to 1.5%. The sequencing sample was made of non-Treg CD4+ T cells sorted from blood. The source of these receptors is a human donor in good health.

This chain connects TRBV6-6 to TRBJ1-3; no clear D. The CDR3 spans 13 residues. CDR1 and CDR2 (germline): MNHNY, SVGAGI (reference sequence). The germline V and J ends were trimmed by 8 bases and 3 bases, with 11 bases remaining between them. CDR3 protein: CASVIGDGNTIYF. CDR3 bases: TGTGCCAGCGTCATCGGGGATGGAAACACCATATATTTT.

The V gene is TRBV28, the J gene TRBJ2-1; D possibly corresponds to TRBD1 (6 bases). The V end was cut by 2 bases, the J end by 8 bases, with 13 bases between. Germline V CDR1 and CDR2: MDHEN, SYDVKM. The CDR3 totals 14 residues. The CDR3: CASSLLRQAYEQFF. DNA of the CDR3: TGTGCCAGCAGTTTACTCCGACAGGCCTATGAGCAGTTCTTC. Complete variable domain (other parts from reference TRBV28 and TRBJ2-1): DVKVTQSSRYLVKRTGEKVFLECVQDMDHENMFWYRQDPGLGLRLIYFSYDVKMKEKGDIPEGYSVSREKKERFSLILESASTNQTSMYLCASSLLRQAYEQFFGPGTRLTVL.

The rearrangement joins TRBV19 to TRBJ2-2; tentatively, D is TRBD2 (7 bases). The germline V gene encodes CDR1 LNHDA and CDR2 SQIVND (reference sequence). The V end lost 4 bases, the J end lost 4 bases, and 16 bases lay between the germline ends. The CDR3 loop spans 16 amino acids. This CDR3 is CASSTRGGRGTGELFF. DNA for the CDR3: TGTGCCAGTAGTACCCGCGGGGGCCGTGGCACCGGGGAGCTGTTTTTT.

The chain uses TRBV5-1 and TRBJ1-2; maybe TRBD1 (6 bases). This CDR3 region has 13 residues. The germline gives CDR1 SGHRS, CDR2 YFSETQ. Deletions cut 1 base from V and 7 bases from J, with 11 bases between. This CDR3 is CASSLQGKGGYTF. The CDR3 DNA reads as TGCGCCAGCAGCTTGCAGGGGAAGGGTGGCTACACCTTC.

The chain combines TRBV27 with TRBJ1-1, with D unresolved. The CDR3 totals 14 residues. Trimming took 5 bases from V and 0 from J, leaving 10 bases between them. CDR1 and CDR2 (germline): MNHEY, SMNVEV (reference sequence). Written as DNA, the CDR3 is TGTGCCAGCAGTGACGGATACATGAACACTGAAGCTTTCTTT. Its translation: CASSDGYMNTEAFF.

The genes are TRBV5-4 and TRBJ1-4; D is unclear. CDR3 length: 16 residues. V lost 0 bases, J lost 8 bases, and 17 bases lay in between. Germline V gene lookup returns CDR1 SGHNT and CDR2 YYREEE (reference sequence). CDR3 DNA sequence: TGTGCCAGCAGCTTGGGTCCCGCCTGGAGAAACGAAAAACTGTTTTTT. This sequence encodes CASSLGPAWRNEKLFF.

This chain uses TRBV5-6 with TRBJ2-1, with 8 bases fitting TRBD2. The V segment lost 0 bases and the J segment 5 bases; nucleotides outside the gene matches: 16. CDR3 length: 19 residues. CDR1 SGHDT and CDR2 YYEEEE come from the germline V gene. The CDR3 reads CASSLAPTGYGRAHNEQFF. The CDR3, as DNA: TGTGCCAGCAGCTTGGCCCCTACAGGGTACGGGAGGGCTCACAATGAGCAGTTCTTC.

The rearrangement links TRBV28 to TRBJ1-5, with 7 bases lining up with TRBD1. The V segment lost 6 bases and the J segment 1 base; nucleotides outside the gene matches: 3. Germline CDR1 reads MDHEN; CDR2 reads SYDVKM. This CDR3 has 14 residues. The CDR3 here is CASRPTGSNQPQHF. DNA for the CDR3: TGTGCCAGCAGGCCGACAGGGAGCAATCAGCCCCAGCATTTT.

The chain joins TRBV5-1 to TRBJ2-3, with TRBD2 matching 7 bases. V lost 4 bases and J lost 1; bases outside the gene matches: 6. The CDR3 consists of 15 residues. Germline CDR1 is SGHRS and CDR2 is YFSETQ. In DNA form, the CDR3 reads TGCGCCAGCAGCCAAACTACTAGCGGCACAGATACGCAGTATTTT. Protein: CASSQTTSGTDTQYF.

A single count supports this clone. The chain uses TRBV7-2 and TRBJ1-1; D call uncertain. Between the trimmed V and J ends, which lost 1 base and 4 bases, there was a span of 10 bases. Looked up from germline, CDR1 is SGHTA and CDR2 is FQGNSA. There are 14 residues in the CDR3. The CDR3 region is CASSLGTASTEAFF. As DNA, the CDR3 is TGTGCCAGCAGCTTAGGTACAGCTTCCACTGAAGCTTTCTTT.

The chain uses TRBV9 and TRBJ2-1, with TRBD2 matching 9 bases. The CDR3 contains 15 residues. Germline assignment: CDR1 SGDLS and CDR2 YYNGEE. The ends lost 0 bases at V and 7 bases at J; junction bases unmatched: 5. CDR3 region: CASSVGAGGVNEQFF. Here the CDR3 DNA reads TGTGCCAGCAGCGTAGGGGCGGGAGGGGTGAATGAGCAGTTCTTC.

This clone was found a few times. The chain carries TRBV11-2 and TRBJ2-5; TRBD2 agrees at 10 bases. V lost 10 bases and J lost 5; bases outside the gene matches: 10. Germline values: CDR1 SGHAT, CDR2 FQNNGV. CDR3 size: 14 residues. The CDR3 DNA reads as TGTGCCACCAACGGACTAGCGGAAGGGGAGACCCAGTACTTC. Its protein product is CATNGLAEGETQYF.

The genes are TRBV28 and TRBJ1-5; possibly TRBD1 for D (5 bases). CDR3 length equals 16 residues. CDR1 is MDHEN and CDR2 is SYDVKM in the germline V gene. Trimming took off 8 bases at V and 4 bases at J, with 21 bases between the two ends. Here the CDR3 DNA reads TGTGCCAGCTACAAATTCGGACAAGGCAAAAATCAGCCCCAGCATTTT. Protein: CASYKFGQGKNQPQHF.

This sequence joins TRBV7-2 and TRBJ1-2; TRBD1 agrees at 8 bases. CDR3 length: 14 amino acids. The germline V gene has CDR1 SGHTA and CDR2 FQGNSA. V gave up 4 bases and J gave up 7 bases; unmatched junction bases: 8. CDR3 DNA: TGTGCCAGCAGCTCCCGGACAGGGAGCGGTGGCTACACCTTC. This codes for CASSSRTGSGGYTF.

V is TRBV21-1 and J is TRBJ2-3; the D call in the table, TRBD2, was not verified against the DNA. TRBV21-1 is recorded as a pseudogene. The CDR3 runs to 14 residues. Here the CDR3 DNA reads TGTGCCAGCAGCGGACGGGATCCTCCAAATACGCAGTATTTT. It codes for CASSGRDPPNTQYF.

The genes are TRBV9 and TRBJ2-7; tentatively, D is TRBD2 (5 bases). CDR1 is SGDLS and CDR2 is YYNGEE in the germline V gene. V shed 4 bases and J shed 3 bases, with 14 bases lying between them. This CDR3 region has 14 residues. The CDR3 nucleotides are TGTGCCAGCAGCCCTCGGACTGGAAACTACGAGCAGTACTTC. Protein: CASSPRTGNYEQYF.

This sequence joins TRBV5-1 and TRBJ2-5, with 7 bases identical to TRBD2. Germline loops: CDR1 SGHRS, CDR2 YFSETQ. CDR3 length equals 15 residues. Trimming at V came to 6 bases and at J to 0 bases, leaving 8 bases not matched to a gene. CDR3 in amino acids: CASNPRGTNQETQYF. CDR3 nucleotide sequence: TGCGCCAGCAATCCCCGGGGGACTAACCAAGAGACCCAGTACTTC. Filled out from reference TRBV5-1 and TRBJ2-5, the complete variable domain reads KAGVTQTPRYLIKTRGQQVTLSCSPISGHRSVSWYQQTPGQGLQFLFEYFSETQRNKGNFPGRFSGRQFSNSRSEMNVSTLELGDSALYLCASNPRGTNQETQYFGPGTRLLVL.

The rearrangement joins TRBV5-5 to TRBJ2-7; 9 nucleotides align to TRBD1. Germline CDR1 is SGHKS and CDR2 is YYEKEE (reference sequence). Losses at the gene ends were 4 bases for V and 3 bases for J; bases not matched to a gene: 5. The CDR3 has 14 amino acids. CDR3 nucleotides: TGTGCCAGCAGCGGGGACAGGGCTCGCTACGAGCAGTACTTC. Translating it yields CASSGDRARYEQYF.

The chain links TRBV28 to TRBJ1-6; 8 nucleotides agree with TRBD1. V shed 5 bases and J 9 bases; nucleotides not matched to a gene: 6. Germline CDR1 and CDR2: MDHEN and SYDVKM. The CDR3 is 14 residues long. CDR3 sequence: CASSRHRGASPLHF. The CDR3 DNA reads TGTGCCAGCAGTCGCCACAGGGGGGCTTCACCCCTCCACTTT.

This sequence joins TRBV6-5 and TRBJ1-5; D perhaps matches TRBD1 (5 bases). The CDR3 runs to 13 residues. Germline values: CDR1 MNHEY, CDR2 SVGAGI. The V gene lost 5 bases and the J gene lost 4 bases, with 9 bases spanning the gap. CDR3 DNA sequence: TGTGCCAGCAGTCTACAGGTAAATCAGCCCCAGCATTTT. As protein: CASSLQVNQPQHF.

CDR3 amino acids: CASSEWVAQETQYF. In DNA form, the CDR3 reads TGTGCCAGCAGTGAATGGGTAGCGCAAGAGACCCAGTACTTC. The rearrangement joins TRBV25-1 to TRBJ2-5, with TRBD2 as a possible D gene (5 bases). The CDR3 has 14 residues. Germline V lookup: CDR1 MGHDK, CDR2 SYGVNS. V shed 1 base and J shed 2 bases, with 8 bases lying between them. Complete variable domain (other parts from reference TRBV25-1 and TRBJ2-5): EADIYQTPRYLVIGTGKKITLECSQTMGHDKMYWYQQDPGMELHLIHYSYGVNSTEKGDLSSESTVSRIRTEHFPLTLESARPSHTSQYLCASSEWVAQETQYFGPGTRLLVL.

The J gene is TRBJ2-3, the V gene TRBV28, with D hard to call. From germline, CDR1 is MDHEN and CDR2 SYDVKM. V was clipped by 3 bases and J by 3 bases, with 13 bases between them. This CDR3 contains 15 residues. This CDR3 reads CASSFLVALTDTQYF. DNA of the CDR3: TGTGCCAGCAGTTTCCTGGTCGCGTTGACAGATACGCAGTATTTT.

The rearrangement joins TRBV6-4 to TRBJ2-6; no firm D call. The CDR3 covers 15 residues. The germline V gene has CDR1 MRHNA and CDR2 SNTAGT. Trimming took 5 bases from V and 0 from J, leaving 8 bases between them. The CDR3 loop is CASSKHSSGANVLTF. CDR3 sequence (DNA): TGTGCCAGCAGTAAACACAGCTCTGGGGCCAACGTCCTGACTTTC.

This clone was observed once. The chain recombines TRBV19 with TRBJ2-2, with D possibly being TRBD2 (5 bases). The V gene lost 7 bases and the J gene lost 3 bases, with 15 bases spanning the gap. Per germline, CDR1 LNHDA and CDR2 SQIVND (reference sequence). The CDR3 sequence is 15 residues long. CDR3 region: CASKPGNVYTGELFF. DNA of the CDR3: TGTGCCAGTAAGCCGGGGAACGTGTACACCGGGGAGCTGTTTTTT.

Here the CDR3 reads CASTTGRLGTGLFNEQFF. The CDR3, as DNA: TGTGCCAGCACCACCGGCCGTTTGGGGACGGGATTGTTTAATGAGCAGTTCTTC. The gene calls are TRBV28 and TRBJ2-1; D is possibly TRBD1 or TRBD2 (5 bases each). V was trimmed by 7 bases and J by 7 bases, leaving 29 bases between them. The V gene's germline CDR1 is MDHEN and CDR2 SYDVKM. The CDR3 spans 18 residues.

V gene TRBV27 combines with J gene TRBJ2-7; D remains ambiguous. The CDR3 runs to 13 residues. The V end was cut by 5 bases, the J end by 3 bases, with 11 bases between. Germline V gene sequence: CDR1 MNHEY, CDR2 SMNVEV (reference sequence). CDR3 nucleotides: TGTGCCAGCAGTCGGGCCAGGAGCTACGAGCAGTACTTC. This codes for CASSRARSYEQYF.

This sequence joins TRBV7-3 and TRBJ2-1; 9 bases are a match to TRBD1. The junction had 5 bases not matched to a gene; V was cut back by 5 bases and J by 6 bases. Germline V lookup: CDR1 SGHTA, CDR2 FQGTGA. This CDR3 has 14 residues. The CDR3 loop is CASSPGTGSNEQFF. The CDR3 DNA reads TGTGCCAGCAGCCCGGGGACAGGGAGCAATGAGCAGTTCTTC.

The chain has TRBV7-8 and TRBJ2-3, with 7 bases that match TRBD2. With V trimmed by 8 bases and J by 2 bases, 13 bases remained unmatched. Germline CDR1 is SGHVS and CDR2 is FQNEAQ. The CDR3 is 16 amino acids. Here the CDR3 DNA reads TGTGCCAGCGGCCCAATGGGGGAGGGGTACACAGATACGCAGTATTTT. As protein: CASGPMGEGYTDTQYF.